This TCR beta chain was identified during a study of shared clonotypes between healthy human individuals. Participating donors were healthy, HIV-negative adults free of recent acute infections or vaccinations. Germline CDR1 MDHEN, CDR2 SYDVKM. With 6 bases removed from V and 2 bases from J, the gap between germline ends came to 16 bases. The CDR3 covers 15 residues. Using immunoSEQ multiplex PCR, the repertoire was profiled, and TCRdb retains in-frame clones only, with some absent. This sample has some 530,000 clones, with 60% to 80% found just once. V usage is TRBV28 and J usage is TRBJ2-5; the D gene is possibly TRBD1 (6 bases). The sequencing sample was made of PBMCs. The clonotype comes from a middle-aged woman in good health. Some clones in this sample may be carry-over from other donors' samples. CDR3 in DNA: TGTGCCAGCAGGCCCGGGACACGGGTTCAAGAGACCCAGTACTTC. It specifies CASRPGTRVQETQYF. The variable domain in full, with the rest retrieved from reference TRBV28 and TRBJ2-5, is DVKVTQSSRYLVKRTGEKVFLECVQDMDHENMFWYRQDPGLGLRLIYFSYDVKMKEKGDIPEGYSVSREKKERFSLILESASTNQTSMYLCASRPGTRVQETQYFGPGTRLLVL.